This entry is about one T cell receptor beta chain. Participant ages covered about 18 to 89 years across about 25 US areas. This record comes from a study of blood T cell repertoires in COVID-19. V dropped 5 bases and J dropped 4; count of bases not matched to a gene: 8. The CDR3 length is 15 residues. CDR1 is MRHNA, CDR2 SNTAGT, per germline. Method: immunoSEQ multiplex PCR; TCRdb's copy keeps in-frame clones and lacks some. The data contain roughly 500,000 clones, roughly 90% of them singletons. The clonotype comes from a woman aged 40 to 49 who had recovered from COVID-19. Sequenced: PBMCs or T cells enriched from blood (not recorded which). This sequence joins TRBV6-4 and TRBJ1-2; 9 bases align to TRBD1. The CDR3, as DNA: TGTGCCAGCAGTCCGAGGACAGGGGCTCCCTATGGCTACACCTTC. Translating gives CASSPRTGAPYGYTF.